This T cell receptor (beta chain) was identified in a study of blood T cells in healthy people across ages. It was with a sample-barcoded 5' primer and a J-beta primer mix that a second PCR of roughly 6 to 11 cycles was run. TCRdb recomputed calls from the 5' RACE reads with MiXCR, one row per CDR3 protein. The top ten clones hold 13% of a sample with about 900,000 distinct CDR3 sequences, approximately 49% of them seen once. The individuals who served as donors were healthy Caucasians living in Russia, aged roughly 6 to 95. The sample holds many counts of this clonotype. V was clipped by 4 bases and J by 1 base; unmatched bases: 4. The CDR3 loop spans 15 amino acids. Germline assignment: CDR1 MRHNA and CDR2 SNTAGT.

The chain has TRBV6-4 and TRBJ2-3; 8 bases are shared with TRBD2. This receptor was obtained from a man aged 25-40 years in good health. The sequencing sample was made of blood. The chain's CDR3 is CASSGSSGGTDTQYF. CDR3 DNA sequence: TGTGCCAGCAGTGGGAGTAGCGGGGGCACAGATACGCAGTATTTT.